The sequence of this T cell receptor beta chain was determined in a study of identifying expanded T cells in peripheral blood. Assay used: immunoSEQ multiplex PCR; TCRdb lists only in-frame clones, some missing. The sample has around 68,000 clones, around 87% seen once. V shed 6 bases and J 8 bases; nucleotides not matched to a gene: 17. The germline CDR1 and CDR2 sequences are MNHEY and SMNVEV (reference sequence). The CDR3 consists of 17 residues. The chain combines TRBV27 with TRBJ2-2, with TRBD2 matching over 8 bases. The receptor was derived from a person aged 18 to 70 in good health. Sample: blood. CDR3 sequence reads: CASSQTPGGRGAGELFF. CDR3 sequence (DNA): TGTGCCAGCAGCCAAACCCCGGGAGGGCGGGGGGCAGGGGAGCTGTTTTTT.